This T cell receptor beta chain was observed in a study of a mutant IDH1 vaccine in newly diagnosed glioma. In the study overall: A roughly 60% male, approximately 38% female split and a mean age of about 40 years characterized treated patients.

This sample's time point: week 23, last vaccination. Each dose delivered 300 ug of mutant IDH1 20-mer peptide subcutaneously with imiquimod. As concerns this clone: Its antigen is unidentified.

Germline V gene lookup returns CDR1 SGHNT and CDR2 YYREEE (reference sequence). Trimming shortened V by 5 bases and J by 3 bases, and 11 bases separated the two germline ends. CDR3 length: 13 amino acids. Assay: immunoSEQ multiplex PCR; the TCRdb copy retains only in-frame clones and omits some. There are 50,000 to 60,000 clones in the sample; about four fifths occur only once, and roughly 6% lies in the top ten. The genes are TRBV5-4 and TRBJ1-2; no reliable D call. The starting material was PBMCs, obtained from a glioma patient whose treatment included an IDH1 peptide vaccine. This clonotype was sampled from a man aged 35 to 55 with glioma. The CDR3 DNA is TGTGCCAGCAGGTCGGATGGTGACTATGGCTACACCTTC. This sequence encodes CASRSDGDYGYTF.